A single TCR beta chain is shown here with its context. Germline assignment: CDR1 SGHRS and CDR2 YFSETQ. J lost 6 bases, V lost 3 bases, and 11 bases had no gene match. The CDR3 contains 17 residues. This entry comes from a study of blood T cell repertoires in COVID-19. As processed by the authors: Nucleated cell number was recorded as an estimate derived from reference gene primer amplification. TCRdb's table, derived via immunoSEQ multiplex PCR, lists solely in-frame clones and lacks some. The V and J calls and the clone size are those of that table, but D and trimming were determined from the DNA. The table has around 200,000 clones, approximately 85% seen once.

The sequence derives from a man aged 40-49 years with acute COVID-19. Source material: PBMCs or T cells enriched from blood (not recorded which). The rearrangement links TRBV5-1 to TRBJ2-1; TRBD2 agrees at 11 bases. The CDR3 nucleotides read TGCGCCAGCAGCTGGCAACTAGCGGGAGTCGCAGGCAATGAGCAGTTCTTC. Residues: CASSWQLAGVAGNEQFF.